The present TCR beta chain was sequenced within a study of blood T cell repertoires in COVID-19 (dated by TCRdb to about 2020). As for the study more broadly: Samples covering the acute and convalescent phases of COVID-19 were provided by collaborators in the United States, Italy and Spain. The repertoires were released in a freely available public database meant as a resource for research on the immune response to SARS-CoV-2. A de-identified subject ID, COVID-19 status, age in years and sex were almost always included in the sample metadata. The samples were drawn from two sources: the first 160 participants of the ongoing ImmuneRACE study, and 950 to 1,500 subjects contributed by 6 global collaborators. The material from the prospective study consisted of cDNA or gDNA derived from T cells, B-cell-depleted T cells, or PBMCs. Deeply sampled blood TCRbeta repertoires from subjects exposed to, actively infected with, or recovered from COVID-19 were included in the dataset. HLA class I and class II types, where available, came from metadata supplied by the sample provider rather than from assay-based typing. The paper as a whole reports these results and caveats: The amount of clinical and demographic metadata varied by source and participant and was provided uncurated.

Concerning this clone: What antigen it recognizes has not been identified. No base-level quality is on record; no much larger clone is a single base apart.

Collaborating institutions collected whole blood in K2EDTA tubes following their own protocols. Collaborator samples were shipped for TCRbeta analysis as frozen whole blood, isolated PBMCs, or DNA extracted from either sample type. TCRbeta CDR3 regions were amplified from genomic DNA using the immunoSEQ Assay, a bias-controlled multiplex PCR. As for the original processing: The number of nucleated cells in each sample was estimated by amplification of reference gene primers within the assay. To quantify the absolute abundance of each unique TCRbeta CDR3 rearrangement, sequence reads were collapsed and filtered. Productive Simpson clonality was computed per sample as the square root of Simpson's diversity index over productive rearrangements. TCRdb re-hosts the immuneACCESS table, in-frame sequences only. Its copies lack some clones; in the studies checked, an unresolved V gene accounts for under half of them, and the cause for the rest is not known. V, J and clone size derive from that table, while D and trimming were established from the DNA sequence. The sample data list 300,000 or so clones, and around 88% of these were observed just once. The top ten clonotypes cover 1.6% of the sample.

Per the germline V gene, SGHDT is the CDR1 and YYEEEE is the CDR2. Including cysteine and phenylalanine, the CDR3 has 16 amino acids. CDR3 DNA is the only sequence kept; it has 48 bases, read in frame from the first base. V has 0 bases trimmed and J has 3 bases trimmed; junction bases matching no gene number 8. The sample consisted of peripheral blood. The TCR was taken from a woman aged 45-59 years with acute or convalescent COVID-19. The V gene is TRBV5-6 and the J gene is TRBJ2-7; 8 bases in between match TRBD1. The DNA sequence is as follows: TGTGCCAGCAGCTTGGTGACGGACAGGGTGCGCTACGAGCAGTACTTC. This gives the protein CASSLVTDRVRYEQYF. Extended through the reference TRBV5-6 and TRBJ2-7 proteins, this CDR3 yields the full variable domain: DAGVTQSPTHLIKTRGQQVTLRCSPKSGHDTVSWYQQALGQGPQFIFQYYEEEERQRGNFPDRFSGHQFPNYSSELNVNALLLGDSALYLCASSLVTDRVRYEQYFGPGTRLTVT.